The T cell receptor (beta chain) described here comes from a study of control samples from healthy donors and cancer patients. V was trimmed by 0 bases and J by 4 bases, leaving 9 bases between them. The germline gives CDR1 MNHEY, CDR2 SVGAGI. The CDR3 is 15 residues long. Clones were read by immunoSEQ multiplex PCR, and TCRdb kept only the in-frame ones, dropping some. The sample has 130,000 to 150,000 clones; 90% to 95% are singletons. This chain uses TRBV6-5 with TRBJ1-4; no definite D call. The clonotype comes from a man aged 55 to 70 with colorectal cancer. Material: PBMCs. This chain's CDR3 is CASSYSYGINEKLFF. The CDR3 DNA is TGTGCCAGCAGTTACTCGTATGGAATTAATGAAAAACTGTTTTTT.